This TCR beta chain was identified in a study of T cell changes during pregnancy in multiple sclerosis. Produced via immunoSEQ multiplex PCR; TCRdb's table is partial and in-frame only. This table has some 64,000 clones, 80% to 90% appearing once. The CDR3 consists of 15 residues. The ends lost 0 bases at V and 6 bases at J; junction bases unmatched: 6. Per germline, CDR1 SGHKS and CDR2 YYEKEE (reference sequence). The sample here was peripheral blood, taken in the first trimester of pregnancy. The rearrangement links TRBV5-5 to TRBJ2-3, with 8 bases that match TRBD2. This clonotype was obtained from a female donor in good health, enrolled as a control in a pregnancy study. The CDR3 region is CASSLGTGGSDTQYF. The CDR3 coding sequence is TGTGCCAGCAGCTTGGGGACGGGGGGGTCGGATACGCAGTATTTT.